This is a list of T cell receptor beta chains from one sample in a study of identical twins. Each CDR3 protein is one row after TCRdb ran MiXCR on the 5' RACE reads. Of some 320,000 distinct CDR3 sequences detected, roughly an eighth appear once; the ten largest clones hold approximately 7.5%. The sample was also reused in another study, on yellow fever vaccine responses in identical twins.

The sequenced sample was CD8+ T cells sorted from blood. The receptors shown here come from a woman between 18 and 29 years old in good health. CDR3s include the opening cysteine and the closing phenylalanine or tryptophan. D genes are given only for firm matches. Expanded clones get a size class; other rows say once, few or many, or leave the size out.

D	size	V	J	DNA	CDR3
NA	few	TRBV20-1	TRBJ2-1	TGCAGTGCTAGGTCAGGCGTTGAGCAGTTCTTC	CSARSGVEQFF
NA	few	TRBV9	TRBJ2-5	TGTGCCAGCAGTACAGACCTGGAGCAAGAGACCCAGTACTTC	CASSTDLEQETQYF
TRBD1	few	TRBV6-1	TRBJ1-1	TGTGCCAGCAGAAGTGGGACAGCCCAAAGAGGGACTGAAGCTTTCTTT	CASRSGTAQRGTEAFF
NA	NA	TRBV19	TRBJ1-3	TGTGCCAGTAGTTCGACTGGAAACACCATATATTTT	CASSSTGNTIYF
NA	many	TRBV5-5	TRBJ2-2	TGTGCCAGCAGCTTGTTCATAGACCTCCGGGAGCTGTTTTTT	CASSLFIDLRELFF
NA	NA	TRBV15	TRBJ2-3	TGTGCCACCAGCCCCTCCTCGGGCACAGATACGCAGTATTTT	CATSPSSGTDTQYF
NA	few	TRBV6-5	TRBJ1-6	TGTGCCAGCAGTTACTCGTCGGGCGTCCGGGAACCCCTCCACTTT	CASSYSSGVREPLHF
TRBD1	many	TRBV29-1	TRBJ1-3	TGCAGCGCTGGTGGGACAGAGGGAAACACCATATATTTT	CSAGGTEGNTIYF
TRBD2	NA	TRBV11-2	TRBJ2-3	TGTGCCAGCAGCCCTCGGACTAGCGGGAGCGCAGATACGCAGTATTTT	CASSPRTSGSADTQYF
NA	NA	TRBV27	TRBJ2-7	TGTGCCAGCAGTTTATCGTTTGGGGGAAGGACCTACGAGCAGTACTTC	CASSLSFGGRTYEQYF
TRBD2	NA	TRBV25-1	TRBJ2-7	TGTGCCAGCAGTGAATTGAGCGGGACGGGAGAACGTTCGGGGGAGCAGTACTTC	CASSELSGTGERSGEQYF
TRBD1	few	TRBV7-9	TRBJ2-7	TGTGCCAGCAGCTTCAGGACAGGGAGACTGTACGAGCAGTACTTC	CASSFRTGRLYEQYF
TRBD1	few	TRBV4-2	TRBJ2-1	TGTGCCAGCAGCCCGGGACAGGGGCTTACCGATGAGCAGTTCTTC	CASSPGQGLTDEQFF
NA	NA	TRBV3-1	TRBJ2-2	TGTGCCAGCAGCCCCGGTGTAGGGGAGACCGGGGAGCTGTTTTTT	CASSPGVGETGELFF
TRBD2	NA	TRBV7-6	TRBJ2-1	TGTGCCAGCAGCTCAGGAGAGGTGGCTGCCGCCGGGACTAGCTCCTACAATGAGCAGTTCTTC	CASSSGEVAAAGTSSYNEQFF
NA	few	TRBV24-1	TRBJ2-5	TGTGCCACCCGGGACTGGGACGTAGAGACCCAGTACTTC	CATRDWDVETQYF
TRBD2	few	TRBV3-1	TRBJ2-1	TGTGCCAGCAGCCCAATGGGAGATCTAGCGGGGGGTTGGCAGTTCTTC	CASSPMGDLAGGWQFF
NA	NA	TRBV20-1	TRBJ2-1	TGCAGTGCTAGCACAGATTTTGCAGACTACTCCTACAATGAGCAGTTCTTC	CSASTDFADYSYNEQFF
TRBD1	few	TRBV5-6	TRBJ2-1	TGTGCCAGCAGCTTCGGGACAGTTACTGAGCAGTTCTTC	CASSFGTVTEQFF
NA	NA	TRBV3-1	TRBJ2-5	TGTGCCAGCTGCCTTACCCCAACTAGGCCGATTTCGGAGACCCAGTACTTC	CASCLTPTRPISETQYF
NA	few	TRBV7-2	TRBJ1-2	TGTGCCAGCAGCATCTCGGACAGAATCCCTAACTATGGCTACACCTTC	CASSISDRIPNYGYTF
NA	few	TRBV19	TRBJ2-3	TGTGCCAGTAGTGTAGCCCGCGGGGATTTCACAGATACGCAGTATTTT	CASSVARGDFTDTQYF
NA	few	TRBV11-2	TRBJ2-1	TGTGCCAGCAGCTGGACCGGAACTGGGCCAAGATACTATGAGCAGTTCTTC	CASSWTGTGPRYYEQFF
NA	NA	TRBV20-1	TRBJ2-1	TGCAGTGCTAGAGATCTGGGAGCGTCTGAGCAGTTCTTC	CSARDLGASEQFF
NA	few	TRBV7-8	TRBJ1-2	TGTGCCAGCAGCTTAGGCAGGGGTGACGGCTACACCTTC	CASSLGRGDGYTF
NA	many	TRBV12-3/TRBV12-4	TRBJ1-6	TGTGCCAGCAGTTTGTCCCCAAATTCACCCCTCCACTTT	CASSLSPNSPLHF
TRBD2	few	TRBV15	TRBJ2-1	TGTGCCACCAGCACTTCGATTAGCGGGACGGATGAGCAGTTCTTC	CATSTSISGTDEQFF
TRBD1	few	TRBV9	TRBJ1-1	TGTGCCAGCAGCGGCACCGGGACAGGGGTGTTGACCACTGAAGCTTTCTTT	CASSGTGTGVLTTEAFF
NA	few	TRBV27	TRBJ2-7	TGTGCCAGCAGTTGGGGACCGACGGACGAGCAGTACTTC	CASSWGPTDEQYF
NA	many	TRBV7-3	TRBJ2-3	TGTGCCAGCAGCTTAATTGGTGGCAGCACAGATACGCAGTATTTT	CASSLIGGSTDTQYF
NA	NA	TRBV15	TRBJ2-7	TGTGCCACCAGCGGTCCATATCGCTCCTACGAGCAGTACTTC	CATSGPYRSYEQYF
NA	few	TRBV7-9	TRBJ1-2	TGTGCCAGCAGCGACCCCTTGACCGTCGTCAACTATGGCTACACCTTC	CASSDPLTVVNYGYTF
TRBD2	NA	TRBV3-1	TRBJ2-3	TGTGCCAGCGCTAGCGGGAGCGGCACAGATACGCAGTATTTT	CASASGSGTDTQYF
NA	many	TRBV25-1	TRBJ2-1	TGTGCCAGCAGTGAACTAGGCTCCTACAATGAGCAGTTCTTC	CASSELGSYNEQFF
TRBD2	NA	TRBV2	TRBJ2-3	TGTGCCAGCAGTGAATGGGAGGGGCCGGGCACAGATACGCAGTATTTT	CASSEWEGPGTDTQYF